These 23 T cell receptor beta chains originate from one sample sequenced in a study of T cell repertoires in cytomegalovirus infection. TCRdb independently ran MiXCR on the reads; one entry per CDR3 protein. The sample holds fewer than 1,000,000 distinct CDR3 sequences; approximately 31% are singletons and the top ten take around 15%. No antigen has been assigned to these receptors. Sequencing used cultured CD8+ T cells from PBMCs, obtained from culture after CMV antigen stimulation. The source is a human donor in good health (CMV status not recorded). Some clones in this sample may be carry-over from other donors' samples.

The DNA for the CDR3 is TGTGTCACCATACAGGGAGGAGGTACTGAAGCTTTCTTT. Protein: CVTIQGGGTEAFF. The chain joins TRBV19 to TRBJ1-1; D is perhaps TRBD1 (6 bases). The CDR3 covers 13 residues. Germline V gene sequence: CDR1 LNHDA, CDR2 SQIVND (reference sequence).

This clonotype has a count of ten or more. CDR3 coding DNA: TGTGCCAGCACCCGAGGAGCGGGGGGGACAGATACGCAGTATTTT. Translating gives CASTRGAGGTDTQYF. The chain is built from TRBV7-2 and TRBJ2-3; 10 bases agree with TRBD2. J lost 3 bases, V lost 7 bases, and 7 bases had no gene match. In germline, CDR1 is SGHTA, CDR2 FQGNSA. The CDR3 spans 15 residues. The full variable domain, its missing parts supplied by reference TRBV7-2 and TRBJ2-3, is GAGVSQSPSNKVTEKGKDVELRCDPISGHTALYWYRQSLGQGLEFLIYFQGNSAPDKSGLPSDRFSAERTGGSVSTLTIQRTQQEDSAVYLCASTRGAGGTDTQYFGPGTRLTVL.

This chain links TRBV19 with TRBJ2-5, with D perhaps TRBD1 or TRBD2 (5 bases each). The V and J ends lost 5 bases and 2 bases respectively, with 21 bases between them. There are 17 residues in the CDR3. Germline V gene data show CDR1 as LNHDA and CDR2 as SQIVND (reference sequence). Here the CDR3 reads CASSSLTGTTYQETQYF. The CDR3 nucleotides are TGTGCCAGTAGTTCCCTAACCGGGACGACGTATCAAGAGACCCAGTACTTC.

The chain joins TRBV7-9 to TRBJ1-1; D might be TRBD1 (5 bases). The CDR3 extends over 13 amino acids. Germline lookup yields CDR1 SEHNR and CDR2 FQNEAQ (reference sequence). V was cut by 4 bases and J by 5 bases, with 11 bases left in between. As DNA, the CDR3 is TGTGCCAGCAGCTCTAAGACAGAAACTGAAGCTTTCTTT. It translates to CASSSKTETEAFF. The full variable domain, rest sourced from reference TRBV7-9 and TRBJ1-1, is DTGVSQNPRHKITKRGQNVTFRCDPISEHNRLYWYRQTLGQGPEFLTYFQNEAQLEKSRLLSDRFSAERPKGSFSTLEIQRTEQGDSAMYLCASSSKTETEAFFGQGTRLTVV.

The rearrangement joins TRBV14 to TRBJ2-1; D is possibly TRBD1 (6 bases). Trimming cost V 5 bases and J 4 bases, with 12 bases left between them. The CDR3 is 14 amino acids. Germline CDR1 reads SGHDN; CDR2 reads FVKESK. The DNA for the CDR3 is TGTGCCAGCAGCGGGCCAGGGGATTACAATGAGCAGTTCTTC. This translates into CASSGPGDYNEQFF.

The chain joins TRBV5-1 to TRBJ1-1; 8 bases match TRBD1. J gave up 5 bases and V 3 bases, and 6 bases lay outside the gene matches. Germline lookup yields CDR1 SGHRS and CDR2 YFSETQ. The CDR3 loop spans 14 amino acids. As DNA, the CDR3 is TGCGCCAGCAGCTGGACAGGGCTGGGAACTGAAGCTTTCTTT. It encodes CASSWTGLGTEAFF.

This chain links TRBV3-1 with TRBJ1-1, with D possibly TRBD1 on 6 matching bases. The CDR3 totals 18 residues. Between the trimmed V and J ends, which lost 3 bases and 3 bases, there was a span of 23 bases. Germline CDR1 and CDR2: LGHDT and YNNKEL (reference sequence). The CDR3 here is CASSQPTGLRAEDTEAFF. The CDR3 nucleotides are TGTGCCAGCAGCCAGCCCACAGGGCTTCGGGCTGAGGACACTGAAGCTTTCTTT.

This clonotype occurred many times. The CDR3 loop is CASSLGGQGTYEQYF. The CDR3 nucleotides are TGTGCCAGCAGCTTAGGTGGACAGGGAACCTACGAGCAGTACTTC. The chain joins TRBV7-2 to TRBJ2-7; 8 bases line up with TRBD1. J gave up 2 bases and V 1 base, and 4 bases lay outside the gene matches. The CDR3 contains 15 residues. CDR1 is SGHTA, CDR2 FQGNSA, per germline.

Ten or more counts support this clonotype. CDR3 loop: CASSPSYGYTF. DNA of the CDR3: TGTGCCAGCAGCCCCTCCTATGGCTACACCTTC. The J gene is TRBJ1-2, the V gene TRBV7-9; no clear D gene. Germline CDR1 reads SEHNR; CDR2 reads FQNEAQ (reference sequence). There are 11 residues in the CDR3. V was clipped by 5 bases and J by 4 bases, with 5 bases between them.

In this sample, this clonotype turned up a few times. The chain carries TRBV6-2 or TRBV6-3 and TRBJ1-5; D call uncertain. V was pared by 3 bases and J by 4 bases, with 7 bases between. Germline V gene lookup returns CDR1 MNHEY and CDR2 SVGEGT. There are 13 residues in the CDR3. The CDR3 DNA reads as TGTGCCAGCAGTTATTCCATGAATCAGCCCCAGCATTTT. It encodes CASSYSMNQPQHF.

CDR3 sequence (DNA): TGTGCCAGCAGTTACTCGATTGAGGGACTAGCGGGGGGGCCCTCGGCCCAGTACTTC. Encoded protein: CASSYSIEGLAGGPSAQYF. V is TRBV6-6 and J is TRBJ2-5; 16 bases align to TRBD2. Trimming cost V 0 bases and J 9 bases; bases outside gene matches: 13. The V gene's germline CDR1 is MNHNY and CDR2 SVGAGI (reference sequence). The CDR3 has 19 amino acids.

This rearrangement joins TRBV27 to TRBJ2-7; 7 bases align to TRBD1. Unmatched junction bases numbered 10, after V lost 5 bases and J lost 6 bases. Germline V gene lookup returns CDR1 MNHEY and CDR2 SMNVEV (reference sequence). This CDR3 has 14 residues. The CDR3 coding sequence is TGTGCCAGCAGTAACCGGGGACAGACTTTCGAGCAGTACTTC. Amino acid sequence: CASSNRGQTFEQYF.

The sample holds a few counts of this clonotype. The chain couples TRBV19 to TRBJ1-3, with D hard to call. The CDR3 runs 14 residues. Trimming cost V 6 bases and J 1 base, with 10 bases left between them. Germline V gives CDR1 LNHDA, CDR2 SQIVND (reference sequence). This CDR3 is CASSARGSGNTIYF. The CDR3 nucleotides are TGTGCCAGTAGCGCCCGCGGGTCTGGAAACACCATATATTTT.

The table lists this clonotype with a few counts. V is TRBV19 and J is TRBJ1-5, with D tentatively TRBD1 (5 bases). CDR3 length equals 14 residues. The germline CDR1 and CDR2 sequences are LNHDA and SQIVND (reference sequence). V was pared by 1 base and J by 8 bases, with 12 bases between. The CDR3 region is CASSIGRGGEPQHF. The CDR3 DNA reads TGTGCCAGTAGTATAGGTCGGGGAGGGGAGCCCCAGCATTTT.

The gene calls are TRBV19 and TRBJ1-5, with D unresolved. Germline V gene data show CDR1 as LNHDA and CDR2 as SQIVND (reference sequence). The CDR3 consists of 9 residues. The CDR3 region is CGGGQPQHF. DNA of the CDR3: TGTGGAGGAGGTCAGCCCCAGCATTTT.

This clonotype was counted only a few times. The rearrangement uses TRBV7-9 and TRBJ2-1; TRBD1 might be the D (6 bases). The CDR3 has 14 residues. Trimming left V 4 bases short and J 9 bases short, with 16 bases between. Germline lookup yields CDR1 SEHNR and CDR2 FQNEAQ (reference sequence). In DNA form, the CDR3 reads TGTGCCAGCAGCTCGGCACGAACAGGGATTGAGCAGTTCTTC. Translated, it gives CASSSARTGIEQFF. Supplemented by reference TRBV7-9 and TRBJ2-1, the full variable domain reads DTGVSQNPRHKITKRGQNVTFRCDPISEHNRLYWYRQTLGQGPEFLTYFQNEAQLEKSRLLSDRFSAERPKGSFSTLEIQRTEQGDSAMYLCASSSARTGIEQFFGPGTRLTVL.

This clonotype was observed a few times. The V call is TRBV27, the J call TRBJ2-3; TRBD1 aligns across 7 bases. The CDR3 has 15 residues. V lost 9 bases, J lost 0 bases, and 9 bases stayed unmatched. CDR1 and CDR2 from the germline V gene are MNHEY and SMNVEV (reference sequence). CDR3 nucleotides: TGTGCCAGTTCTAGGACAGGAATTAGCACAGATACGCAGTATTTT. Translated, it gives CASSRTGISTDTQYF.

This clonotype was found a few times. The chain links TRBV4-3 to TRBJ2-2; 7 bases are shared with TRBD1. Per germline, CDR1 LGHNA and CDR2 YSLEER. The CDR3 is 16 amino acids. The V gene end was trimmed by 0 bases and the J gene end by 5 bases; junction bases not matched to a gene: 6. The CDR3 sequence: CASSQERVTGTGELFF. CDR3 nucleotide sequence: TGCGCCAGCAGCCAAGAAAGGGTGACAGGGACCGGGGAGCTGTTTTTT.

Comment on this clonotype: Since the CDR3 does not end with the conserved phenylalanine or tryptophan, this likely comes from a read error. This chain connects TRBV2 to TRBJ2-2, with TRBD1 identical over 10 bases. Germline CDR1 and CDR2: SNHLY and FYNNEI. CDR3 size: 16 residues. The ends lost 4 bases at V and 4 bases at J; junction bases unmatched: 6. CDR3 DNA: TGTGCCAGCAGTGTAAGACAGGGGGCGGGCACCGGGGAGCTGTTTTTA. This translates into CASSVRQGAGTGELFL.

This clonotype was seen a few times. The V and J genes are TRBV10-3 and TRBJ2-7; TRBD1 matches 9 bases. V trimming: 9 bases; J trimming: 6 bases; junction bases outside the gene matches: 6. This CDR3 contains 12 residues. The germline V gene has CDR1 ENHRY and CDR2 SYGVKD. CDR3 in amino acids: CAILTGGSEQYF. The CDR3 DNA follows: TGTGCCATTTTGACAGGGGGAAGCGAGCAGTACTTC.

This clonotype came up a few times. The chain is built from TRBV12-3 or TRBV12-4 and TRBJ2-2; TRBD1 matches 9 bases. The CDR3 spans 14 residues. V trimming: 6 bases; J trimming: 7 bases; junction bases outside the gene matches: 6. CDR3: CASSRTGEGGELFF. CDR3 bases: TGTGCCAGCAGCCGGACAGGGGAGGGCGGGGAGCTGTTTTTT.

The chain employs TRBV7-2 and TRBJ2-1; 8 bases agree with TRBD2. CDR1 is SGHTA, CDR2 FQGNSA, per germline. The CDR3 length is 16 residues. Losses at the gene ends were 1 base for V and 8 bases for J; bases not matched to a gene: 10. The CDR3 sequence: CASSLVYRGGQDEQFF. Written as DNA, the CDR3 is TGTGCCAGCAGCTTAGTTTATCGGGGGGGGCAGGATGAGCAGTTCTTC.

The J gene is TRBJ1-5, the V gene TRBV4-1; D not resolved. Trimming stripped 1 base from V and 3 bases from J, with 7 bases between. The CDR3 loop spans 14 amino acids. Looked up from germline, CDR1 is MGHRA and CDR2 is YSYEKL. The CDR3 here is CASSQVQANQPQHF. For the CDR3, the DNA is TGCGCCAGCAGCCAAGTTCAGGCCAATCAGCCCCAGCATTTT.